The sequence of this T cell receptor beta chain was determined in a study of regulatory T cells in long-lasting Graves disease. Study-level findings and limits: For persistent Graves' patients, TCR diversity was lower than for newly diagnosed ones.

Indicated time point: newly diagnosed GD, antithyroid drugs for less than 3 months. The TCR library was made from RNA that had been extracted from PBMCs in TRIzol. From germline, CDR1 is SGHTA and CDR2 FQGNSA. CDR3 length equals 15 residues. V lost 4 bases and J 2 bases, leaving 14 bases between the germline ends. Through Arm-PCR of CDR3 regions and iRepertoire HTBI primers, TCR beta libraries were built. Via MiXCR, TCRdb re-called the multiplex PCR reads, giving one row per CDR3 protein. This sample carries about 440,000 distinct CDR3 sequences, 16% of them seen once, and the ten largest clones take around 23%. Ten or more counts support this clonotype. The antigen is not known. The same sample was also used in a study of T cells in Graves' hyperthyroidism and ophthalmopathy. In that study: For the diagnoses, clinical symptoms, serum thyroxine and TRAb, thyroid ultrasound and orbital computed tomography were used. Researchers ran a first-round RT-PCR on the TCR CDR3 using the HTBI primer set. Researchers found most expanded thyroid clonotypes above 0.001 in blood as well.

The specimen comprised peripheral blood mononuclear cells (PBMCs), sampled at new diagnosis, from a patient treated with antithyroid drugs. V usage is TRBV7-2 and J usage is TRBJ1-2; tentative D call: TRBD1 (5 bases). The source is a woman younger than 35 with Graves disease. CDR3 sequence: CASSSWDVGNYGYTF. The CDR3, as DNA: TGTGCCAGCAGCTCATGGGACGTGGGGAACTATGGCTACACCTTC.